This passage covers 22 T cell receptor beta chains from one sample sequenced in a study of T-cell memory formation after mild COVID-19. Using its own MiXCR run on the 5' RACE reads, TCRdb lists one record per CDR3 protein. The table shows around 340,000 distinct CDR3 sequences, with around 21% occurring only once. The sequencing input was PBMCs or a T cell subset sorted from them (not recorded which). These receptors originate from an adult woman who had mild COVID-19 (a few samples of this study predate the infection). Cell type and time point are not known.

This sequence joins TRBV15 and TRBJ2-5; TRBD1 matches at 8 bases. With 1 base clipped from V and 3 bases from J, the junction kept 16 bases outside the gene matches. Germline V gene lookup returns CDR1 LNHNV and CDR2 YYDKDF (reference sequence). CDR3 length: 19 residues. CDR3 in amino acids: CATSRVWDRRNHDEETQYF. DNA for the CDR3: TGTGCCACCAGCAGAGTCTGGGACAGGAGAAACCACGACGAAGAGACCCAGTACTTC. Full variable domain (remainder filled in from reference TRBV15 and TRBJ2-5): DAMVIQNPRYQVTQFGKPVTLSCSQTLNHNVMYWYQQKSSQAPKLLFHYYDKDFNNEADTPDNFQSRRPNTSFCFLDIRSPGLGDTAMYLCATSRVWDRRNHDEETQYFGPGTRLLVL.

The V gene is TRBV20-1, the J gene TRBJ2-7; 9 bases are a match to TRBD2. V lost 7 bases to trimming and J lost 0 bases; unmatched junction nucleotides: 4. The germline CDR1 and CDR2 sequences are DFQATT and SNEGSKA (reference sequence). The CDR3 has 13 amino acids. For the CDR3, the DNA is TGCAGTGTTAGCGGGGGACGCTCCTACGAGCAGTACTTC. Translated, it gives CSVSGGRSYEQYF.

Remarks on this clonotype: A much larger clone is a single base away; this may be a read error. CDR3 DNA: TGCGCCAGCAGCCAAGACATGACTATCGGGTACAATGAGCAGTTCTTC. As protein: CASSQDMTIGYNEQFF. The genes are TRBV4-1 and TRBJ2-1, with a weak D call TRBD2 (5 bases). The V and J ends lost 0 bases and 4 bases respectively, with 13 bases between them. Germline CDR1 MGHRA, CDR2 YSYEKL. The CDR3 totals 16 residues.

The V call is TRBV29-1, the J call TRBJ2-3; TRBD1 might be the D (7 bases). Between the trimmed V and J ends, which lost 0 bases and 0 bases, there was a span of 16 bases. Germline loops: CDR1 SQVTM, CDR2 ANQGSEA. The CDR3 runs 17 residues. The DNA for the CDR3 is TGCAGCGTTGAAGATAACGGAGGGGGCGTTAGCACAGATACGCAGTATTTT. Its translation is CSVEDNGGGVSTDTQYF.

Ten or more counts support this clonotype. The V call is TRBV7-9, the J call TRBJ2-1; weak D call: TRBD2 (5 bases). In germline, CDR1 is SEHNR, CDR2 FQNEAQ (reference sequence). Trimming took 0 bases from V and 8 from J, leaving 14 bases between them. The CDR3 has 15 residues. CDR3 nucleotides: TGTGCCAGCAGCTTAGCACTCCGAGGGAACCATGAGCAGTTCTTC. Protein: CASSLALRGNHEQFF. Variable domain in full (rest from reference TRBV7-9 and TRBJ2-1): DTGVSQNPRHKITKRGQNVTFRCDPISEHNRLYWYRQTLGQGPEFLTYFQNEAQLEKSRLLSDRFSAERPKGSFSTLEIQRTEQGDSAMYLCASSLALRGNHEQFFGPGTRLTVL.

This clonotype turned up a few times. The V and J genes are TRBV5-6 and TRBJ2-5; D uncertain. The CDR3 spans 13 residues. In germline, CDR1 is SGHDT, CDR2 YYEEEE. V lost 0 bases and J lost 7, with 10 bases in between. The CDR3 is CASSLVVSGTQYF. The CDR3 DNA is TGTGCCAGCAGCTTGGTGGTGTCGGGGACCCAGTACTTC.

The rearrangement links TRBV7-2 to TRBJ1-2, with 7 nucleotides matching TRBD1. Trimming removed 4 bases from V and 0 bases from J; junction bases left unmatched: 8. Germline lookup yields CDR1 SGHTA and CDR2 FQGNSA. This CDR3 is built from 16 residues. The CDR3 spells CASSSPQGVANYGYTF. The CDR3 DNA is TGTGCCAGCAGCTCCCCGCAGGGGGTAGCTAACTATGGCTACACCTTC.

The J gene is TRBJ2-1, the V gene TRBV5-1; 7 bases match TRBD2. The CDR3 consists of 15 residues. Per germline, CDR1 SGHRS and CDR2 YFSETQ. The trim removed 3 bases at V and 5 bases at J, leaving 8 bases unmatched. The CDR3 protein is CASSSSGDYHNEQFF. The CDR3 DNA reads TGCGCCAGCAGCTCCTCGGGGGACTACCACAATGAGCAGTTCTTC.

This clonotype was recorded many times. The chain's CDR3 is CASSASNRGAYEQYF. Written as DNA, the CDR3 is TGTGCCAGCAGTGCCTCGAACAGGGGCGCCTACGAGCAGTACTTC. The genes are TRBV25-1 and TRBJ2-7, with 7 positions matching TRBD1. After removal of 4 bases from V and 2 bases from J, the junction contained 8 bases not matched to a gene. CDR3 length equals 15 residues. Germline CDR1 and CDR2: MGHDK and SYGVNS.

The genes are TRBV6-1 and TRBJ1-6, with D unclear. In germline, CDR1 is MNHNS, CDR2 SASEGT. The V and J ends lost 6 bases and 7 bases respectively, with 22 bases between them. The CDR3 loop spans 17 amino acids. The chain's CDR3 is CASRDVAGRGSNSPLHF. CDR3 nucleotides: TGTGCCAGCAGGGATGTCGCCGGACGAGGGTCGAATTCACCCCTCCACTTT.

This clonotype showed up just a few times. V and J are TRBV7-3 and TRBJ2-6, with 8 bases matching TRBD1. This CDR3 comprises 16 residues. The V segment lost 8 bases and the J segment 1 base; nucleotides outside the gene matches: 7. Looked up from germline, CDR1 is SGHTA and CDR2 is FQGTGA. Here the CDR3 DNA reads TGTGCCAGCCGGGGACAGGCCCAATCTGGGGCCAACGTCCTGACTTTC. Its translation: CASRGQAQSGANVLTF.

This clonotype turned up a few times. This chain joins TRBV25-1 and TRBJ2-3; D unresolved. Germline V gene lookup returns CDR1 MGHDK and CDR2 SYGVNS. This CDR3 has 13 amino acids. The V gene lost 3 bases and the J gene lost 0 bases, with 4 bases spanning the gap. Here the CDR3 reads CASSEASTDTQYF. The CDR3 DNA sequence: TGTGCCAGCAGTGAGGCTAGCACAGATACGCAGTATTTT.

The rearrangement links TRBV29-1 to TRBJ2-1, with D unresolved. The CDR3 has 12 amino acids. The germline CDR1 and CDR2 sequences are SQVTM and ANQGSEA. V dropped 0 bases and J dropped 10 bases, with 10 bases sitting between them. The CDR3 protein is CSVEEGPREQFF. Written as DNA, the CDR3 is TGCAGCGTTGAAGAAGGGCCTCGGGAGCAGTTCTTC.

The genes are TRBV20-1 and TRBJ2-3; TRBD2 aligns across 11 bases. The CDR3 has 15 residues. CDR1 and CDR2 from the germline V gene are DFQATT and SNEGSKA (reference sequence). Germline trimming cut 6 bases from V and 4 bases from J; bases unmatched to any gene: 9. In nucleotides, the CDR3 is TGCAGTGCCAGGGGTAGCGGGGGGGCTGCAGATACGCAGTATTTT. Translation gives CSARGSGGAADTQYF.

This clonotype was seen more than once but under ten times. This chain connects TRBV7-8 to TRBJ2-7, with 8 bases matching TRBD1. CDR1 and CDR2 from the germline V gene are SGHVS and FQNEAQ. J was trimmed by 6 bases and V by 5 bases; bases with no gene match: 6. This CDR3 spans 13 amino acids. The CDR3 nucleotides read TGTGCCAGCAGCGACCGACAGGGGAGCGAGCAGTACTTC. Protein product: CASSDRQGSEQYF.

A remark on this clonotype: Germline and junction disagree at one end, which may indicate a read error. The J gene is TRBJ2-2, the V gene TRBV7-9, with 9 bases aligning to TRBD2. The CDR3 contains 16 residues. CDR1 is SEHNR, CDR2 FQNEAQ, per germline (reference sequence). For the CDR3, the DNA is TGTGCCAGCAGCTTAGCCGGGACTAGCAACACCGTGGAGCTGTTTTTT. Translating it yields CASSLAGTSNTVELFF. Supplemented by reference TRBV7-9 and TRBJ2-2, the full variable domain reads DTGVSQNPRHKITKRGQNVTFRCDPISEHNRLYWYRQTLGQGPEFLTYFQNEAQLEKSRLLSDRFSAERPKGSFSTLEIQRTEQGDSAMYLCASSLAGTSNTVELFFGEGSRLTVL.

This clonotype came up a few times. The J gene is TRBJ1-6, the V gene TRBV7-2; TRBD1 might be the D (6 bases). The CDR3 contains 15 residues. Germline CDR1 SGHTA, CDR2 FQGNSA. With 5 bases removed from V and 6 bases from J, the gap between germline ends came to 14 bases. CDR3 sequence: CASSHRQGLNSPLHF. The CDR3 region has the DNA TGTGCCAGCAGCCACCGTCAGGGGCTTAATTCACCCCTCCACTTT.

This clonotype was seen a few times. The V gene is TRBV6-2 or TRBV6-3, the J gene TRBJ2-6, with D perhaps TRBD1 (6 bases). The CDR3 totals 16 residues. Germline values: CDR1 MNHEY, CDR2 SVGEGT. The V end lost 6 bases, the J end lost 2 bases, and 14 bases lay between the germline ends. The DNA of the CDR3 is TGTGCCAGCAGGCCTACAGGGCAGGCTGGGGCCAACGTCCTGACTTTC. Its translation: CASRPTGQAGANVLTF.

This clonotype was detected a few times. V usage is TRBV7-9 and J usage is TRBJ1-2; TRBD1 aligns across 8 bases. The CDR3 runs to 14 residues. CDR1 SEHNR and CDR2 FQNEAQ come from the germline V gene (reference sequence). V dropped 3 bases and J dropped 6; count of bases not matched to a gene: 6. The DNA for the CDR3 is TGTGCCAGCAGCTTCTTGGACAGGGCGGATGGCTACACCTTC. Translating gives CASSFLDRADGYTF. The full variable domain, with the rest looked up from reference TRBV7-9 and TRBJ1-2, is DTGVSQNPRHKITKRGQNVTFRCDPISEHNRLYWYRQTLGQGPEFLTYFQNEAQLEKSRLLSDRFSAERPKGSFSTLEIQRTEQGDSAMYLCASSFLDRADGYTFGSGTRLTVV.

J is TRBJ2-1 and V is TRBV7-3; 7 nucleotides agree with TRBD1. V dropped 4 bases and J dropped 2; count of bases not matched to a gene: 2. The germline V gene encodes CDR1 SGHTA and CDR2 FQGTGA. The CDR3 spans 14 residues. CDR3 loop: CASSWDRTYNEQFF. In nucleotides, the CDR3 is TGTGCCAGCAGCTGGGACAGAACCTACAATGAGCAGTTCTTC. Combining the CDR3 with reference TRBV7-3 and TRBJ2-1 gives the whole variable domain GAGVSQTPSNKVTEKGKYVELRCDPISGHTALYWYRQSLGQGPEFLIYFQGTGAADDSGLPNDRFFAVRPEGSVSTLKIQRTERGDSAVYLCASSWDRTYNEQFFGPGTRLTVL.

This chain links TRBV11-1 with TRBJ1-1; D is perhaps TRBD1 (5 bases). Trimming stripped 5 bases from V and 4 bases from J, with 14 bases between. The V gene's germline CDR1 is SGHAT and CDR2 FQDESV (reference sequence). The CDR3 is 14 amino acids. CDR3 in amino acids: CASSPLGGTTEAFF. CDR3 sequence (DNA): TGTGCCAGCAGCCCCCTGGGGGGGACCACTGAAGCTTTCTTT.

The CDR3 coding sequence is TGTGCCAGCTCACTTGGGACAGGGGCTGGGCCCCAGCATTTT. Its protein is CASSLGTGAGPQHF. The rearrangement uses TRBV18 and TRBJ1-5, with TRBD1 identical over 10 bases. V was clipped by 4 bases and J by 9 bases; unmatched bases: 6. The germline CDR1 and CDR2 sequences are KGHSH and LQKENI. This CDR3 has 14 residues.